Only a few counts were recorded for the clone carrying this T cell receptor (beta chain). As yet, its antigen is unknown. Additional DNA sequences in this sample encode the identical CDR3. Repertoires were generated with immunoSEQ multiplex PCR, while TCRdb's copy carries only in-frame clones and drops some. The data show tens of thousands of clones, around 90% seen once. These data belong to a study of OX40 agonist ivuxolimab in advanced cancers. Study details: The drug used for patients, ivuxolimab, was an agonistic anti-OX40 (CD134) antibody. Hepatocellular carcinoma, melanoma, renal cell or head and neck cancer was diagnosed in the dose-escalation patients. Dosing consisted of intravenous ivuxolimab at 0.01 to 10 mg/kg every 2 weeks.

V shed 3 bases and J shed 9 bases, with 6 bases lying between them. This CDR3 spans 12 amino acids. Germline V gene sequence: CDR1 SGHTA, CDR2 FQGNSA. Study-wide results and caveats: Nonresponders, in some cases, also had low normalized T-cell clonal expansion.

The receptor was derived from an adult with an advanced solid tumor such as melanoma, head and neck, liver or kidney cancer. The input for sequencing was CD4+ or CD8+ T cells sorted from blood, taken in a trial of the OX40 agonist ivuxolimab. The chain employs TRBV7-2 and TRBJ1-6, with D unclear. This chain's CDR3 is CASSLGSSPLHF. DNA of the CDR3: TGTGCCAGCAGCTTGGGTTCTTCACCCCTCCACTTT.